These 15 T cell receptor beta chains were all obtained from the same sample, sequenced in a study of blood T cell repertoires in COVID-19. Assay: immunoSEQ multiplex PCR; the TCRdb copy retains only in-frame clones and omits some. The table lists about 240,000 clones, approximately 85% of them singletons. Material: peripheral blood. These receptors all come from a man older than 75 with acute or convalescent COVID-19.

The CDR3 region is CARRGDSNQPQHF. CDR3 DNA sequence: TGTGCCCGGCGCGGGGATTCGAATCAGCCCCAGCATTTT. The chain combines TRBV30 with TRBJ1-5, with D hard to call. The CDR3 has 13 amino acids. Germline V CDR1 and CDR2: GTSNPN, SVGIG (reference sequence). V lost 8 bases and J lost 4, with 15 bases in between.

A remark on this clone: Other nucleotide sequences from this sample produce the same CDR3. The CDR3 sequence is CASSLYGQPQHF. The CDR3 bases are TGTGCCAGCAGTTTATACGGGCAGCCCCAGCATTTT. The V and J genes are TRBV28 and TRBJ1-5; D is undetermined. V lost 1 base to trimming and J lost 7 bases, with 5 bases between them. The CDR3 runs 12 residues. Germline lookup yields CDR1 MDHEN and CDR2 SYDVKM.

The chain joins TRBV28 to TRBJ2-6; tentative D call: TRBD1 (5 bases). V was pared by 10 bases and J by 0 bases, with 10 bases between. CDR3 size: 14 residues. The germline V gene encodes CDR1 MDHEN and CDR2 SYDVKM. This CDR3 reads CATFDSSGANVLTF. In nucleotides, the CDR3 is TGTGCCACCTTCGACAGCTCTGGGGCCAACGTCCTGACTTTC. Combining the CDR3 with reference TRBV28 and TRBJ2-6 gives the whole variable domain DVKVTQSSRYLVKRTGEKVFLECVQDMDHENMFWYRQDPGLGLRLIYFSYDVKMKEKGDIPEGYSVSREKKERFSLILESASTNQTSMYLCATFDSSGANVLTFGAGSRLTVL.

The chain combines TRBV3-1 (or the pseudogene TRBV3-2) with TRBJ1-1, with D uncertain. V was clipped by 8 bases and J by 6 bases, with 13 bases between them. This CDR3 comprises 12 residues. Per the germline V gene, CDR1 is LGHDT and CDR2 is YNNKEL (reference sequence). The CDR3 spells CASGPGNSEAFF. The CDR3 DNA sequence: TGTGCCAGCGGACCGGGAAACTCTGAAGCTTTCTTT.

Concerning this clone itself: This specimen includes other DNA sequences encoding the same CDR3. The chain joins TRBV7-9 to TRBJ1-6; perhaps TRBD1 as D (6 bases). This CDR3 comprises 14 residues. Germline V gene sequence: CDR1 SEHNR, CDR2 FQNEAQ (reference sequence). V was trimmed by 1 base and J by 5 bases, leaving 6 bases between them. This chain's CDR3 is CASSLGQDNSPLHF. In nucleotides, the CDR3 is TGTGCCAGCAGCTTAGGACAGGATAATTCACCCCTCCACTTT.

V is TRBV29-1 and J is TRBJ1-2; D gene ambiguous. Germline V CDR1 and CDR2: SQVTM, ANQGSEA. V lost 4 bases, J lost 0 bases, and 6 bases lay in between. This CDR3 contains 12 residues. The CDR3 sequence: CSVVSANYGYTF. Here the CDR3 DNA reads TGCAGCGTTGTATCGGCTAACTATGGCTACACCTTC.

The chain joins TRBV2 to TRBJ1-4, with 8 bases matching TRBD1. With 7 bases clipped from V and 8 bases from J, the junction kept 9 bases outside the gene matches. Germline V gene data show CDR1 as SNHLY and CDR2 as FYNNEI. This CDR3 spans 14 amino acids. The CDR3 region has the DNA TGTGCCAGCAAGGCGACAGGGGTACGAGAAAAACTGTTTTTT. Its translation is CASKATGVREKLFF.

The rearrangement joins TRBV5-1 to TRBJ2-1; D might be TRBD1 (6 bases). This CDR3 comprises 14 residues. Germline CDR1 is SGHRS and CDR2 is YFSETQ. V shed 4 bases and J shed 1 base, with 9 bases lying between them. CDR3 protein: CASSQGQSYNEQFF. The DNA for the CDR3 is TGCGCCAGCAGCCAGGGACAATCCTACAATGAGCAGTTCTTC.

In DNA form, the CDR3 reads TGTGCCAGCAGCTTGTCGGCGGCCCCCGGCGGGGAGCTGTTTTTT. This translates into CASSLSAAPGGELFF. V gene TRBV5-5 combines with J gene TRBJ2-2; D call uncertain. The V end was cut by 1 base, the J end by 7 bases, with 14 bases between. From germline, CDR1 is SGHKS and CDR2 YYEKEE (reference sequence). CDR3 length: 15 residues.

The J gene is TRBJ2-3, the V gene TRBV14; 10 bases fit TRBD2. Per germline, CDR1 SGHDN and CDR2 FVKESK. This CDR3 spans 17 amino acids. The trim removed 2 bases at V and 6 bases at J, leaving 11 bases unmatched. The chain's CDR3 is CASSQSLLAGYLDTQYF. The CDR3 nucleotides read TGTGCCAGCAGCCAATCCCTACTAGCGGGGTATCTCGATACGCAGTATTTT. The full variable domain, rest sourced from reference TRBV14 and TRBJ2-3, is EAGVTQFPSHSVIEKGQTVTLRCDPISGHDNLYWYRRVMGKEIKFLLHFVKESKQDESGMPNNRFLAERTGGTYSTLKVQPAELEDSGVYFCASSQSLLAGYLDTQYFGPGTRLTVL.

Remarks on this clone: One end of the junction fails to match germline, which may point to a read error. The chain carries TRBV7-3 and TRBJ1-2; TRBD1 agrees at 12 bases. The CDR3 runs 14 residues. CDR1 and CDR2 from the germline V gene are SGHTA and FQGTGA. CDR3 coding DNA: TGTGCCAGCAGCTTAGCTCCCGGGACAGGGGGCGAGCAGTTC. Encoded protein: CASSLAPGTGGEQF.

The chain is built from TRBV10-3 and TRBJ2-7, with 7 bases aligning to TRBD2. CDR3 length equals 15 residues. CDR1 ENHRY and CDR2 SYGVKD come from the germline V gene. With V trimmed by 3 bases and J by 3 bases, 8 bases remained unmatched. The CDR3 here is CAISDPGGEVYEQYF. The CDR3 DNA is TGTGCCATCAGTGATCCTGGGGGGGAGGTCTACGAGCAGTACTTC.

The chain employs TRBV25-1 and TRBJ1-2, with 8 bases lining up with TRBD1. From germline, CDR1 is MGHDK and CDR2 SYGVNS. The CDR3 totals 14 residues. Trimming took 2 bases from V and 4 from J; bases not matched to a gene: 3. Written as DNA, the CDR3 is TGTGCCAGCAGTGAAGGACAGGGCTCCTATGGCTACACCTTC. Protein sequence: CASSEGQGSYGYTF.

CDR3 region: CASSSGGEPQHF. The CDR3 region has the DNA TGTGCCAGCAGTTCTGGTGGAGAGCCCCAGCATTTT. The chain carries TRBV28 and TRBJ1-5, with D unclear. The V end lost 4 bases, the J end lost 8 bases, and 9 bases lay between the germline ends. The CDR3 is made up of 12 amino acids. Germline CDR1 is MDHEN and CDR2 is SYDVKM.

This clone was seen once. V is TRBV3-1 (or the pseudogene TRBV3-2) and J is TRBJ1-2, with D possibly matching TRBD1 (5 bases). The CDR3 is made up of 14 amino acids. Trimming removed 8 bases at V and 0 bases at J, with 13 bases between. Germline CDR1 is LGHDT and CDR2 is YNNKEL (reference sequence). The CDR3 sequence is CASGGVGANYGYTF. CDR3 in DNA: TGTGCCAGCGGAGGGGTGGGAGCTAACTATGGCTACACCTTC.